Listed below are T cell receptor beta chains from one sample, sequenced in a study of blood T cells in healthy people across ages. In TCRdb, the 5' RACE reads were re-called with MiXCR into one record per CDR3 protein. The sample has around 900,000 distinct CDR3 sequences, 25% to 30% seen once. Specimen: blood. These receptors came from a woman at least 80 years old in good health. The CDR3 runs from the conserved cysteine through the conserved F or W. D genes are given only for firm matches. Clone size is shown for a subset of rows, as once, few, many or a class of expanded clone.

v_gene	j_gene	abundance	d_gene	CDR3aa	CDR3nt
TRBV15	TRBJ2-1	many	-	CATSRGWGSGEQFF	TGTGCCACCAGCAGAGGGTGGGGCAGCGGTGAGCAGTTCTTC
TRBV15	TRBJ2-3	few	TRBD2	CATSKKRTSGGGTDTQYF	TGTGCCACCAGCAAAAAAAGGACTAGCGGGGGGGGCACAGATACGCAGTATTTT
TRBV20-1	TRBJ1-5	-	TRBD1	CSAEGQIVRQPQHF	TGCAGTGCCGAGGGACAGATCGTGCGCCAGCCCCAGCATTTT
TRBV2	TRBJ2-3	once	-	CARSTSPGTSPNTDTQYF	TGTGCCCGCAGTACTTCCCCCGGGACTTCCCCCAACACAGATACGCAGTATTTT
TRBV10-2	TRBJ2-1	many	TRBD2	CASTAGVANEQFF	TGCGCCAGCACCGCGGGGGTGGCGAATGAGCAGTTCTTC
TRBV28	TRBJ2-1	-	-	CASSVLAGPYNEQFF	TGTGCCAGCAGTGTTCTCGCGGGGCCCTACAATGAGCAGTTCTTC
TRBV2	TRBJ1-6	few	-	CASRGGMSNSPLHF	TGTGCCAGCCGGGGGGGAATGAGTAATTCACCCCTCCACTTT
TRBV12-3/TRBV12-4	TRBJ2-3	-	-	CASSSSGLRADAQYF	TGTGCCAGCAGTTCCAGCGGACTGAGAGCAGATGCGCAGTATTTT
TRBV12-3/TRBV12-4	TRBJ2-3	-	-	CASSLKYGEDTQYF	TGTGCCAGCAGTTTGAAGTATGGGGAGGACACGCAGTATTTT
TRBV6-2/TRBV6-3	TRBJ2-1	-	TRBD1	CASTTGVSYNERFF	TGTGCCAGCACCACAGGGGTATCCTACAATGAGCGGTTCTTC
TRBV21-1	TRBJ1-6	few	-	CASTDIPGGTATPENSPLHF	TGTGCCAGCACCGACATACCCGGAGGGACAGCGACGCCTGAGAATTCACCCCTCCACTTT
TRBV7-2	TRBJ2-7	-	TRBD1	CAGSLTGGGNYEQYF	TGTGCCGGCAGCCTCACAGGGGGCGGTAACTACGAGCAGTACTTC
TRBV4-3	TRBJ2-3	-	TRBD2	CASSHQLAGGADTQYF	TGCGCCAGCAGCCACCAACTAGCGGGGGGGGCAGATACGCAGTATTTT
TRBV27	TRBJ1-2	many	-	CASSSSTKGNGGYTF	TGTGCCAGCAGTTCCTCAACTAAGGGGAATGGTGGCTACACCTTC
TRBV12-3/TRBV12-4	TRBJ2-2	few	-	CASKRTVNTGELFF	TGTGCCAGCAAGAGGACAGTGAACACCGGGGAGCTGTTTTTT
TRBV7-2	TRBJ2-2	few	-	CASGFTGPRMFF	TGTGCCAGCGGCTTTACGGGTCCGCGGATGTTTTTT
TRBV12-5	TRBJ2-1	-	TRBD2	CASATSGYNEQFF	TGTGCTAGTGCAACTAGCGGCTACAATGAGCAGTTCTTC
TRBV6-1	TRBJ1-1	once	-	CASSEQSSLRRTEAFF	TGTGCCAGCAGTGAACAAAGCAGCCTCCGGAGGACTGAAGCTTTCTTT
TRBV6-6	TRBJ2-5	many	-	CASSYGTNSFETQYF	TGTGCCAGCAGTTACGGGACCAACAGTTTCGAGACCCAGTACTTC
TRBV6-5	TRBJ2-7	many	-	CASSYSPGRSYEQYF	TGTGCCAGCAGTTACTCGCCGGGACGTTCCTACGAGCAGTACTTC
TRBV20-1	TRBJ2-3	-	-	CSATIRGGTDTQYF	TGCAGTGCTACCATCCGGGGAGGCACAGATACGCAGTATTTT
TRBV5-1	TRBJ1-4	once	TRBD1	CASSYSGTENEKLFF	TGCGCCAGCAGCTATTCCGGGACAGAGAATGAAAAACTGTTTTTT
TRBV5-1	TRBJ1-1	few	-	CASSLMGGTEAFF	TGCGCCAGCAGCTTGATGGGGGGCACTGAAGCTTTCTTT
TRBV27	TRBJ2-5	many	TRBD1	CASSRYYRGRRKETQYF	TGTGCCAGCAGCCGATACTACAGGGGGCGAAGGAAAGAGACCCAGTACTTC
TRBV12-3/TRBV12-4	TRBJ2-4	-	-	CASSLYPLELAKNIQYF	TGTGCCAGCAGTTTATATCCCCTAGAATTAGCCAAAAACATTCAGTACTTC
TRBV6-2/TRBV6-3	TRBJ2-7	many	TRBD1	CASIYSGRGLGEQYF	TGTGCCAGCATTTACTCCGGCAGGGGGCTCGGCGAGCAGTACTTC
TRBV6-5	TRBJ1-2	many	-	CASGKGQSYGYTF	TGTGCCAGCGGAAAAGGACAGAGCTATGGCTACACCTTC